Listed below are T cell receptor beta chains from one sample, sequenced in a study of shared clonotypes between healthy human individuals. Assay: immunoSEQ multiplex PCR; the TCRdb copy retains only in-frame clones and omits some. The repertoire holds about 980,000 clones, with approximately 80% as singletons. The specimen was memory CD4+ T cells sorted from blood. These receptors all come from a man younger than 35 in good health. CDR3s include the opening cysteine and the closing phenylalanine or tryptophan. A D gene is named only where the DNA matches it firmly. Clone size is not always given. Where it is, it says once, few, many or a class for expanded clones.

TRBV7-2	.	TRBJ1-3	TRBD1	15	TGTGCCAGCAGCTTAAAGCGGGGACAGGGGCACACCATATATTTT	CASSLKRGQGHTIYF
TRBV29-1	.	TRBJ1-4	.	12	TGCAGCGCAGGACACACTAATGAAAAACTGTTTTTT	CSAGHTNEKLFF
TRBV6-4	.	TRBJ2-3	TRBD1	14	TGTGCCAGCAGTCAGACAGGGTGGACAGATACGCAGTATTTT	CASSQTGWTDTQYF
TRBV27	.	TRBJ2-7	.	15	TGTGCCAGCAGTTCACCGGGCAGCGCCCGCTACGAGCAGTACTTC	CASSSPGSARYEQYF
TRBV5-1	once	TRBJ2-7	.	17	TGCGCCAGCAGCTTCGCGTCCCTTCCGGGTGCCTCCTACGAGCAGTACTTC	CASSFASLPGASYEQYF
TRBV7-2	.	TRBJ1-4	.	13	TGTGCCAGCAGCTTAGCGTTAGCGGAAAAACTGTTTTTT	CASSLALAEKLFF
TRBV6-6	.	TRBJ2-5	.	11	TGTGCCAGCAGTTATGTTGAGACCCAGTACTTC	CASSYVETQYF
TRBV5-1	.	TRBJ2-7	TRBD2	14	TGCGCCAGCAGCTTGGCGGGAGGGTACTACGAGCAGTACTTC	CASSLAGGYYEQYF
TRBV6-5	.	TRBJ2-3	TRBD2	16	TGTGCCAGCAGTTCCCTCGCAAGGGGAGGGACAGATACGCAGTATTTT	CASSSLARGGTDTQYF
TRBV7-2	.	TRBJ2-4	TRBD1	14	TGTGCCAGCAGCGAGGGGACAGGGCTGAACATTCAGTACTTC	CASSEGTGLNIQYF
TRBV10-3	.	TRBJ1-2	.	13	TGTGCCATCAGTGTTACTACAGATTATGGCTACACCTTC	CAISVTTDYGYTF
TRBV5-1	.	TRBJ2-5	TRBD2	15	TGCGCCAGCAGCTTGGAAGGACGGGGGGAAGAGACCCAGTACTTC	CASSLEGRGEETQYF
TRBV27	.	TRBJ1-2	.	13	TGTGCCAGCAGTTTTTGGGGGGCGCGAGGCTACACCTTC	CASSFWGARGYTF
TRBV6-6	few	TRBJ1-5	.	14	TGTGCTGGAGCGTTCCAGGGTGGCAATCAGCCCCAGCATTTT	CAGAFQGGNQPQHF
TRBV9	once	TRBJ1-5	.	14	TGTGCCAGCAGCGGGGGGACGGGAGACCAGCCCCAGCATTTT	CASSGGTGDQPQHF
TRBV25-1	once	TRBJ2-5	.	14	TGTGCCAGCAGTGAATACCCTTTTCAAGAGACCCAGTACTTC	CASSEYPFQETQYF
TRBV5-1	.	TRBJ1-1	.	15	TGCGCCAGCAGCCCCAGAGCGGGGGAGAACACTGAAGCTTTCTTT	CASSPRAGENTEAFF
TRBV7-2	.	TRBJ2-7	TRBD2	17	TGTGCCAGCAGCCGTCTAGCGGGAGGGCCGGTTTCCTACGAGCAGTACTTC	CASSRLAGGPVSYEQYF
TRBV7-7	few	TRBJ2-5	TRBD2	15	TGTGCTAGCAGCTTAGGCACTAGCGGGGGAGAGACCCAGTACTTC	CASSLGTSGGETQYF
TRBV6-1	.	TRBJ2-1	.	15	TGTGCCAGCAGCCGGGACTGGAGCTCCTACAATGAGCAGTTCTTC	CASSRDWSSYNEQFF
TRBV6-5	.	TRBJ2-1	TRBD1	13	TGTGCCAGCAGCCCCGACAGGGCCAATGAGCAGTTCTTC	CASSPDRANEQFF
TRBV27	once	TRBJ2-7	TRBD1	13	TGTGCCAGCACCCGGACAGGATCCTACGAGCAGTACTTC	CASTRTGSYEQYF
TRBV30	.	TRBJ2-1	TRBD2	14	TGTGCCTGGACTCGAGCGGGACTTTACAATGAGCAGTTCTTC	CAWTRAGLYNEQFF
TRBV30	many	TRBJ2-7	.	13	TGTGCCTGGAGTCCTGGACATATCTACGAGCAGTACTTC	CAWSPGHIYEQYF
TRBV19	.	TRBJ1-6	TRBD1	14	TGTGCCAGTACCCCGGACAGGGTGGGATCACCCCTCCACTTT	CASTPDRVGSPLHF
TRBV7-9	.	TRBJ1-1	TRBD1	18	TGTGCCAGCAGCTTATCAAGACAGGGGGTCATTGGGAACACTGAAGCTTTCTTT	CASSLSRQGVIGNTEAFF
TRBV5-4	few	TRBJ2-2	.	16	TGTGCCAGCAGCTTGTTAGCTGGGTTGAACACCGGGGAGCTGTTTTTT	CASSLLAGLNTGELFF
TRBV9	.	TRBJ2-3	.	15	TGTGCCAGCAGCGCCCAGTCTGAACCTGGAGATACGCAGTATTTT	CASSAQSEPGDTQYF
TRBV5-1	.	TRBJ2-1	TRBD1	14	TGCGCCAGCAGGACGGGACAGATCTACAATGAGCAGTTCTTC	CASRTGQIYNEQFF
TRBV5-1	.	TRBJ2-3	TRBD2	18	TGCGCCAGCAGCTCCCTAGCTGCGGGGGACCTAGTCACAGATACGCAGTATTTT	CASSSLAAGDLVTDTQYF
TRBV7-2	.	TRBJ2-3	.	14	TGTGCCAGCAGCTTAGTCTTAAGGTGGGATACGCAGTATTTT	CASSLVLRWDTQYF
TRBV10-2	.	TRBJ2-5	TRBD1	15	TGCGCCAGCAGTGGGGACAGGGTCCCCCAAGAGACCCAGTACTTC	CASSGDRVPQETQYF
TRBV5-1	.	TRBJ2-1	TRBD1	15	TGCGCCAGCAGCTTGGCCGGGACAGCAAACAATGAGCAGTTCTTC	CASSLAGTANNEQFF
TRBV5-5	few	TRBJ2-7	TRBD1	17	TGTGCCAGCAGCCAATTGACCTCCGGGACAGGTTCCTACGAGCAGTACTTC	CASSQLTSGTGSYEQYF
TRBV30	.	TRBJ2-5	.	13	TGTGCCTGGGAAGGGGGACGGGGAGAGACCCAGTACTTC	CAWEGGRGETQYF
TRBV28	.	TRBJ1-3	.	15	TGTGCCAGCAGTTTTGGCCGAAGGTCTGGAAACACCATATATTTT	CASSFGRRSGNTIYF
TRBV2	.	TRBJ2-4	.	15	TGTGCCAGCAGTGAAAACGGGGTGGTCAAAAACATTCAGTACTTC	CASSENGVVKNIQYF
TRBV11-2	.	TRBJ2-7	.	13	TGTGCCAGCAGCTTTGGCACCTACTACGAGCAGTACTTC	CASSFGTYYEQYF
TRBV4-1	.	TRBJ1-4	TRBD1	15	TGCGCCAGCAGCCCAAACCCAGGGGGCCAGGAAAAACTGTTTTTT	CASSPNPGGQEKLFF
TRBV14	.	TRBJ2-7	TRBD1	13	TGTGCCTACTGGGACAGCCTCTCCTACGAGCAGTACTTC	CAYWDSLSYEQYF
TRBV2	.	TRBJ2-2	.	12	TGTGCCAGCATGGCGGACACCGGGGAGCTGTTTTTT	CASMADTGELFF